Below, 10 T cell receptor beta chains from the same sample are listed, as sequenced in a study of control samples from healthy donors and cancer patients. TCRdb's copy holds only in-frame clones and misses some; the assay was immunoSEQ multiplex PCR. In the table there are around 140,000 clones, just under 90% of which are singletons. Sequenced: PBMCs. These receptor sequences come from a man in his forties or fifties with head and neck cancer.

The CDR3 reads CASSEGREYGYTF. The CDR3 coding sequence is TGTGCCAGCAGTGAAGGAAGGGAGTATGGCTACACCTTC. The chain joins TRBV6-1 to TRBJ1-2; no definite D call. Per germline, CDR1 MNHNS and CDR2 SASEGT. V gave up 1 base and J gave up 5 bases, with 8 bases separating them. The CDR3 loop spans 13 amino acids.

The chain uses TRBV19 and TRBJ2-1; TRBD1 aligns across 7 bases. Trimming took 6 bases from V and 14 from J; bases not matched to a gene: 13. Per the germline V gene, CDR1 is LNHDA and CDR2 is SQIVND (reference sequence). The CDR3 covers 13 residues. Here the CDR3 DNA reads TGTGCCAGTAGCCCGATCTTGACAGGGTCGAAGTTCTTC. Translating gives CASSPILTGSKFF.

The chain recombines TRBV28 with TRBJ2-7; D remains unclear. Trimming shortened V by 8 bases and J by 2 bases, and 7 bases separated the two germline ends. The CDR3 contains 11 residues. The germline CDR1 and CDR2 sequences are MDHEN and SYDVKM. The CDR3 DNA sequence: TGTGCCAGCGTCAGCACCTACGAGCAGTACTTC. It encodes CASVSTYEQYF. Supplemented by reference TRBV28 and TRBJ2-7, the full variable domain reads DVKVTQSSRYLVKRTGEKVFLECVQDMDHENMFWYRQDPGLGLRLIYFSYDVKMKEKGDIPEGYSVSREKKERFSLILESASTNQTSMYLCASVSTYEQYFGPGTRLTVT.

This clone was counted once. The sample has other DNA sequences that encode this CDR3 too. The J gene is TRBJ1-3, the V gene TRBV5-1; weak D call: TRBD1 (6 bases). The V gene's germline CDR1 is SGHRS and CDR2 YFSETQ. This CDR3 contains 14 residues. Trimming took 0 bases from V and 4 from J, leaving 8 bases between them. The CDR3 DNA sequence: TGCGCCAGCAGCTTGGGGGGGGCCGGAAACACCATATATTTT. It translates to CASSLGGAGNTIYF. Full variable domain (rest looked up from reference TRBV5-1 and TRBJ1-3): KAGVTQTPRYLIKTRGQQVTLSCSPISGHRSVSWYQQTPGQGLQFLFEYFSETQRNKGNFPGRFSGRQFSNSRSEMNVSTLELGDSALYLCASSLGGAGNTIYFGEGSWLTVV.

This clone showed up just once. J is TRBJ2-3 and V is TRBV4-2; tentatively, D is TRBD2 (7 bases). The V gene lost 5 bases and the J gene lost 3 bases, with 15 bases spanning the gap. The CDR3 is 15 residues long. Germline assignment: CDR1 LGHNA and CDR2 YNFKEQ. The CDR3 here is CASSGRTRGTDTQYF. In DNA form, the CDR3 reads TGTGCCAGCAGCGGTCGGACTAGGGGGACAGATACGCAGTATTTT.

The sample holds a few counts of this clone. This rearrangement joins TRBV10-3 to TRBJ1-1; no clear D. Germline assignment: CDR1 ENHRY and CDR2 SYGVKD. This CDR3 is built from 13 residues. The ends were cut back, 6 bases at V and 6 bases at J, with 14 bases in the middle. CDR3 region: CAISLDLQAEAFF. The CDR3 coding sequence is TGTGCCATCAGCCTGGATCTCCAGGCTGAAGCTTTCTTT.

The chain is built from TRBV20-1 and TRBJ2-3, with D perhaps matching TRBD2 (5 bases). With 3 bases removed from V and 0 bases from J, the gap between germline ends came to 22 bases. The CDR3 extends over 18 amino acids. The V gene's germline CDR1 is DFQATT and CDR2 SNEGSKA (reference sequence). The CDR3 reads CSASIHGLRARSTDTQYF. DNA of the CDR3: TGCAGTGCTAGTATACATGGACTTCGAGCGAGGAGCACAGATACGCAGTATTTT.

A note on this clone: Distinct nucleotide sequences in the sample also encode this CDR3. The V call is TRBV28, the J call TRBJ1-1; D is ambiguous. With 1 base removed from V and 11 bases from J, the gap between germline ends came to 8 bases. Germline V gene sequence: CDR1 MDHEN, CDR2 SYDVKM. The CDR3 totals 11 residues. In nucleotides, the CDR3 is TGTGCCAGCAGTTTATCCCGGGAGGCTTTCTTT. Encoded protein: CASSLSREAFF.

The table lists this clone with a count of one. In DNA, the CDR3 is TGTGCCAGTAGGGATAGTGGTAGCACAGATACGCAGTATTTT. The encoded protein is CASRDSGSTDTQYF. J is TRBJ2-3 and V is TRBV19; D is uncertain. V was pared by 6 bases and J by 0 bases, with 10 bases between. CDR1 and CDR2 from the germline V gene are LNHDA and SQIVND (reference sequence). The CDR3 has 14 residues. The complete variable domain, with remaining parts taken from reference TRBV19 and TRBJ2-3, reads DGGITQSPKYLFRKEGQNVTLSCEQNLNHDAMYWYRQDPGQGLRLIYYSQIVNDFQKGDIAEGYSVSREKKESFPLTVTSAQKNPTAFYLCASRDSGSTDTQYFGPGTRLTVL.

This chain links TRBV9 with TRBJ2-1, with 7 bases aligning to TRBD1. Germline V gives CDR1 SGDLS, CDR2 YYNGEE. V trimming: 4 bases; J trimming: 7 bases; junction bases outside the gene matches: 8. This CDR3 comprises 14 residues. The CDR3 protein is CASSTRQQGNEQFF. Written as DNA, the CDR3 is TGTGCCAGCAGCACGAGACAACAGGGGAATGAGCAGTTCTTC.